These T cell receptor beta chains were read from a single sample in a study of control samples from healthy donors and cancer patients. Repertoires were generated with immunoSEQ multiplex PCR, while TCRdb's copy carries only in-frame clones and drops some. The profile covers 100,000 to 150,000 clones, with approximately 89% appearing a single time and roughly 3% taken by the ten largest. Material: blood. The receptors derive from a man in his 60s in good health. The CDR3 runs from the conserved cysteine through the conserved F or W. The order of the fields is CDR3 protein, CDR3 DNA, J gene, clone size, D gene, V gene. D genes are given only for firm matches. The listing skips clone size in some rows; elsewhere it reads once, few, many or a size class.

CASSIGLVSPGELFF	TGTGCCAGTAGTATTGGGCTAGTTTCCCCCGGGGAGCTGTTTTTT	TRBJ2-2	NA	NA	TRBV19
CASSRQETNEKLFF	TGTGCCAGCAGTCGACAGGAAACTAATGAAAAACTGTTTTTT	TRBJ1-4	NA	NA	TRBV28
CASSLAASSYNSPLHF	TGCGCCAGCAGCTTGGCGGCAAGCTCCTATAATTCACCCCTCCACTTT	TRBJ1-6	NA	NA	TRBV5-1
CASSIDNGGAKDTQYF	TGTGCCAGTAGTATAGATAATGGGGGCGCGAAAGATACGCAGTATTTT	TRBJ2-3	NA	NA	TRBV19
CASSIAFRSSYEQYF	TGTGCCAGTAGTATAGCCTTTCGCAGCTCCTACGAGCAGTACTTC	TRBJ2-7	few	NA	TRBV19
CSVDRQGTDTQYF	TGCAGCGTTGACCGCCAGGGCACAGATACGCAGTATTTT	TRBJ2-3	NA	NA	TRBV29-1
CASSSEASSGYF	TGTGCCAGCAGCTCAGAGGCTTCCAGCGGGTATTTT	TRBJ1-3	NA	NA	TRBV11-2
CASSFRQISTDTQYF	TGTGCCAGCAGCTTCCGACAGATAAGCACAGATACGCAGTATTTT	TRBJ2-3	NA	NA	TRBV7-2
CASSYSTGRGTEAFF	TGTGCCAGCAGTTACTCGACAGGGAGGGGCACTGAAGCTTTCTTT	TRBJ1-1	NA	TRBD1	TRBV6-5
CASSYELLEPQHF	TGTGCCAGCAGTTACGAGTTATTGGAGCCCCAGCATTTT	TRBJ1-5	NA	NA	TRBV6-2/TRBV6-3
CASRLNSAEYGYTF	TGTGCCAGCCGCCTGAACTCGGCCGAATATGGCTACACCTTC	TRBJ1-2	NA	NA	TRBV6-2/TRBV6-3
CASSLGLGGGNTIYF	TGTGCCAGCAGCCTCGGGTTGGGAGGTGGAAACACCATATATTTT	TRBJ1-3	NA	NA	TRBV7-2
CASSPREGNTEAFF	TGTGCCAGCAGTCCCAGGGAGGGGAACACTGAAGCTTTCTTT	TRBJ1-1	NA	NA	TRBV19
CASSPQGVSPLHF	TGTGCCAGCAGCCCCCAGGGGGTCTCACCCCTCCACTTT	TRBJ1-6	NA	TRBD1	TRBV7-9
CASNSQAWGSPLHF	TGTGCCAGCAACAGCCAGGCCTGGGGTTCACCCCTCCACTTT	TRBJ1-6	NA	NA	TRBV6-5
CAWKWTSGYEQYF	TGTGCCTGGAAGTGGACTTCGGGGTACGAGCAGTACTTC	TRBJ2-7	NA	NA	TRBV30
CASSPLGEEGTEAFF	TGTGCCAGCAGCCCGCTCGGAGAGGAAGGCACTGAAGCTTTCTTT	TRBJ1-1	NA	NA	TRBV7-2
CASSQPDTSYNEQFF	TGTGCCAGCAGTCAGCCTGACACGTCCTACAATGAGCAGTTCTTC	TRBJ2-1	once	NA	TRBV27
CASSLEGSGELFF	TGCGCCAGCAGCTTGGAGGGTAGCGGGGAGCTGTTTTTT	TRBJ2-2	NA	NA	TRBV5-1
CASIPSGTLTDTQYF	TGTGCCAGCATTCCGAGCGGGACGCTCACAGATACGCAGTATTTT	TRBJ2-3	NA	TRBD2	TRBV6-5
CASSLVSQMNTEAFF	TGTGCCAGCAGCTTAGTTTCGCAAATGAACACTGAAGCTTTCTTT	TRBJ1-1	once	NA	TRBV7-2
CASSADSTRAFF	TGTGCCAGCAGTGCTGACAGCACGAGGGCTTTCTTT	TRBJ1-1	once	NA	TRBV2
CASSQLADDNEQFF	TGCGCCAGCAGCCAACTGGCGGATGACAATGAGCAGTTCTTC	TRBJ2-1	NA	NA	TRBV4-3
CASSVAGSVSGELFF	TGTGCCAGCAGCGTAGCTGGGTCAGTCTCCGGGGAGCTGTTTTTT	TRBJ2-2	NA	NA	TRBV9
CASSDELPTSRGGYTF	TGTGCCAGCAGTGACGAACTCCCGACCTCTCGGGGTGGCTACACCTTC	TRBJ1-2	NA	NA	TRBV6-1
CASSGPNYGYTF	TGTGCCAGCAGCGGACCAAACTATGGCTACACCTTC	TRBJ1-2	NA	NA	TRBV6-5
CASSMRTGLADTQYF	TGTGCCAGTAGTATGAGGACAGGGCTGGCAGATACGCAGTATTTT	TRBJ2-3	NA	TRBD1	TRBV19
CASSSPRYRGVRDTGELFF	TGTGCCAGCAGTTCCCCTCGGTACAGGGGGGTAAGGGACACCGGGGAGCTGTTTTTT	TRBJ2-2	NA	TRBD1	TRBV6-2/TRBV6-3
CASSYSRGQGGGIQYF	TGTGCCAGCAGTTACTCGAGGGGACAGGGTGGGGGGATTCAGTACTTC	TRBJ2-4	NA	TRBD1	TRBV6-5
CAINNSPEDSRYEQYF	TGTGCCATCAACAACTCCCCCGAGGACAGTAGATACGAGCAGTACTTC	TRBJ2-7	NA	NA	TRBV10-3
CASSLGRGSSYEQYF	TGTGCCAGCAGTTTAGGCAGGGGAAGCTCCTACGAGCAGTACTTC	TRBJ2-7	NA	NA	TRBV27
CASSPTGTGGSYGYTF	TGTGCCAGTAGTCCTACCGGGACAGGGGGTAGCTATGGCTACACCTTC	TRBJ1-2	NA	TRBD1	TRBV19
CASSLLRGGYTF	TGTGCCAGCAGCTTACTACGGGGTGGCTACACCTTC	TRBJ1-2	NA	NA	TRBV13
CASSAVVYNSPLHF	TGTGCCAGCAGCGCCGTAGTGTATAATTCACCCCTCCACTTT	TRBJ1-6	NA	NA	TRBV5-8
CASSPQTGLTEAFF	TGTGCCAGCAGTCCACAGACAGGGCTGACTGAAGCTTTCTTT	TRBJ1-1	NA	TRBD1	TRBV6-2/TRBV6-3
CASSILGERHGYTF	TGTGCCAGTAGTATTTTGGGAGAGCGACATGGCTACACCTTC	TRBJ1-2	NA	NA	TRBV19
CASSPRTNSPVGSYEQYF	TGCGCCAGCAGCCCACGGACTAATAGCCCAGTGGGTTCCTACGAGCAGTACTTC	TRBJ2-7	NA	NA	TRBV5-1
CASSYLGQGVGNTIYF	TGTGCCAGCAGCTATTTAGGACAGGGGGTTGGAAACACCATATATTTT	TRBJ1-3	NA	TRBD1	TRBV7-2
CASSFGRLQETQYF	TGTGCCAGCAGCTTTGGACGGCTACAAGAGACCCAGTACTTC	TRBJ2-5	NA	NA	TRBV11-2
CAWSGQGYQPQHF	TGTGCCTGGAGTGGACAGGGCTATCAGCCCCAGCATTTT	TRBJ1-5	NA	TRBD1	TRBV30
CATTSNVRDTQYF	TGTGCCACCACTAGCAATGTAAGAGATACGCAGTATTTT	TRBJ2-3	once	NA	TRBV19
CASSLKGDSPLHF	TGTGCCAGCAGCTTAAAGGGGGATTCACCCCTCCACTTT	TRBJ1-6	NA	NA	TRBV11-3
CASSLPTGPQDTQYF	TGCGCCAGCAGCTTGCCGACAGGGCCCCAAGATACGCAGTATTTT	TRBJ2-3	NA	TRBD1	TRBV5-1
CASSPSAGGYEQYF	TGTGCCAGCTCACCCTCGGCAGGGGGCTACGAGCAGTACTTC	TRBJ2-7	NA	TRBD1	TRBV18
CASSYSGNYGYTF	TGTGCCAGCAGTTACTCTGGTAACTATGGCTACACCTTC	TRBJ1-2	NA	NA	TRBV6-5
CASSFKGGAGELFF	TGTGCCAGCAGCTTTAAAGGTGGCGCCGGGGAGCTGTTTTTT	TRBJ2-2	once	NA	TRBV7-3
CASSSPGGLGELFF	TGTGCCAGCAGCTCCCCAGGGGGTTTAGGGGAGCTGTTTTTT	TRBJ2-2	NA	TRBD1	TRBV7-2
CASSPQEGAYEQYF	TGTGCCAGCAGCCCCCAGGAAGGGGCCTACGAGCAGTACTTC	TRBJ2-7	NA	NA	TRBV7-6
CASSYLDTAEAFF	TGTGCCAGTAGTTATTTGGACACAGCTGAAGCTTTCTTT	TRBJ1-1	NA	NA	TRBV19
CASMDRESNEKLFF	TGTGCCAGCATGGACAGGGAGTCTAATGAAAAACTGTTTTTT	TRBJ1-4	NA	TRBD1	TRBV19
CASSLRRDRGFGNTIYF	TGTGCCAGCAGCTTGAGACGGGACAGGGGCTTTGGAAACACCATATATTTT	TRBJ1-3	NA	TRBD1	TRBV5-5
CASTIPGQPYGYTF	TGTGCCAGCACCATTCCGGGACAGCCCTATGGCTACACCTTC	TRBJ1-2	few	TRBD1	TRBV28
CASSSWTYNEQFF	TGTGCCAGCAGCTCCTGGACCTACAATGAGCAGTTCTTC	TRBJ2-1	NA	NA	TRBV5-5
CASSLFGEETQYF	TGTGCCAGCAGCTTGTTCGGGGAGGAGACCCAGTACTTC	TRBJ2-5	NA	NA	TRBV7-3
CASRSPSAPTTYGYTF	TGTGCCAGCCGCTCCCCTTCAGCCCCCACCACCTATGGCTACACCTTC	TRBJ1-2	NA	NA	TRBV19
CASSVDQRTAKSYEQYF	TGTGCCAGCAGCGTCGACCAGAGGACAGCGAAATCCTACGAGCAGTACTTC	TRBJ2-7	NA	NA	TRBV9
CSAKYNSPLHF	TGCAGTGCTAAATATAATTCACCCCTCCACTTT	TRBJ1-6	NA	NA	TRBV20-1
CASSPRLGLGYF	TGTGCCAGCAGCCCCAGACTGGGCTTGGGGTATTTT	TRBJ2-3	NA	NA	TRBV9
CASLPQGGNEKLFF	TGTGCCAGTTTACCCCAGGGGGGGAATGAAAAACTGTTTTTT	TRBJ1-4	NA	TRBD1	TRBV6-5